The 18 T cell receptor beta chains below were found in one sample sequenced in a study of blood T cell repertoires in COVID-19. The data were produced by immunoSEQ multiplex PCR, yet TCRdb's version contains in-frame clones alone and is incomplete. This repertoire shows 90,000 or so clones, 89% found once; its top ten account for under 3.5%. What was sequenced was peripheral blood. These receptors all stem from a woman between 65 and 79 years old with acute or convalescent COVID-19.

The chain links TRBV18 to TRBJ1-2; D remains ambiguous. The length of the CDR3 is 14 residues. Trimming left V 0 bases short and J 5 bases short, with 10 bases between. CDR1 KGHSH and CDR2 LQKENI come from the germline V gene. CDR3 DNA: TGTGCCAGCTCACCACCGGGTGCGGATTATGGCTACACCTTC. Translation gives CASSPPGADYGYTF.

This sequence joins TRBV7-8 and TRBJ2-1; 11 bases map to TRBD2. The germline V gene encodes CDR1 SGHVS and CDR2 FQNEAQ. The CDR3 has 17 amino acids. With 4 bases clipped from V and 6 bases from J, the junction kept 11 bases outside the gene matches. The CDR3 is CASSSNTPGLAANEQFF. The CDR3 DNA sequence: TGTGCCAGCAGCTCGAACACACCGGGACTAGCGGCCAATGAGCAGTTCTTC.

V usage is TRBV3-1 (or the pseudogene TRBV3-2) and J usage is TRBJ2-1; maybe TRBD2 (5 bases). This CDR3 contains 15 residues. Trimming shortened V by 4 bases and J by 1 base, and 11 bases separated the two germline ends. Germline CDR1 and CDR2: LGHDT and YNNKEL (reference sequence). CDR3 DNA sequence: TGTGCCAGCAGCCCGGAGGTGCATTCCTACAATGAGCAGTTCTTC. Translated: CASSPEVHSYNEQFF.

The chain uses TRBV10-3 and TRBJ2-7; tentative D call: TRBD1 (5 bases). CDR1 ENHRY and CDR2 SYGVKD come from the germline V gene. V lost 3 bases and J lost 3, with 6 bases in between. This CDR3 region has 12 residues. CDR3 coding DNA: TGTGCCATCAGTGAAAGGGGCTACGAGCAGTACTTC. Translation gives CAISERGYEQYF.

This sequence joins TRBV27 and TRBJ1-1; 8 bases agree with TRBD1. V shed 4 bases, J shed 1 base, and the junction held 2 bases outside the gene matches. Germline values: CDR1 MNHEY, CDR2 SMNVEV (reference sequence). The CDR3 is made up of 14 amino acids. CDR3 nucleotides: TGTGCCAGCAGTTCAGGGGGCGGGAACACTGAAGCTTTCTTT. Translation gives CASSSGGGNTEAFF.

The chain has TRBV6-5 and TRBJ1-4, with D uncertain. Germline assignment: CDR1 MNHEY and CDR2 SVGAGI. The CDR3 runs 13 residues. Deletions cut 6 bases from V and 2 bases from J, with 7 bases between. DNA for the CDR3: TGTGCCAGCAGGAGGGAGACTAATGAAAAACTGTTTTTT. Its translation: CASRRETNEKLFF.

The chain has TRBV5-1 and TRBJ2-7; TRBD2 is a possible D gene (5 bases). Between the trimmed V and J ends, which lost 4 bases and 2 bases, there was a span of 13 bases. The CDR3 spans 14 residues. CDR1 and CDR2 from the germline V gene are SGHRS and YFSETQ. The CDR3 nucleotides are TGCGCCAGCAGCGGCGAGAGGGTTGCCTACGAGCAGTACTTC. As protein: CASSGERVAYEQYF.

The genes are TRBV7-8 and TRBJ1-4; tentatively, D is TRBD1 (6 bases). This CDR3 is built from 15 residues. Trimming stripped 2 bases from V and 8 bases from J, with 15 bases between. Germline values: CDR1 SGHVS, CDR2 FQNEAQ. The CDR3 here is CASSLQGSVGEKLFF. Written as DNA, the CDR3 is TGTGCCAGCAGCTTACAGGGGAGCGTAGGCGAAAAACTGTTTTTT.

The chain combines TRBV19 with TRBJ1-6; possible D gene TRBD1, 5 bases. With 6 bases removed from V and 9 bases from J, the gap between germline ends came to 15 bases. This CDR3 has 14 amino acids. Germline loops: CDR1 LNHDA, CDR2 SQIVND (reference sequence). The CDR3 nucleotides are TGTGCCAGTAGCTCGTCAGGGAGGGCTTCACCCCTCCACTTT. Its translation: CASSSSGRASPLHF.

This clone has more than one count but fewer than ten. The chain links TRBV7-9 to TRBJ2-7; 8 bases fit TRBD1. With 4 bases clipped from V and 7 bases from J, the junction kept 9 bases outside the gene matches. Germline CDR1 and CDR2: SEHNR and FQNEAQ (reference sequence). The CDR3 runs 14 residues. For the CDR3, the DNA is TGTGCCAGCAGCTCGACAGGGGCCGGGGGAGAGCAGTACTTC. It codes for CASSSTGAGGEQYF.

The gene calls are TRBV6-5 and TRBJ1-5; unclear D gene. With 0 bases removed from V and 2 bases from J, the gap between germline ends came to 8 bases. The CDR3 length is 15 residues. The germline V gene encodes CDR1 MNHEY and CDR2 SVGAGI. The CDR3: CASSYSPVGNQPQHF. As DNA, the CDR3 is TGTGCCAGCAGTTACTCCCCCGTTGGCAATCAGCCCCAGCATTTT.

The chain couples TRBV6-6 to TRBJ2-1; 10 nucleotides match TRBD2. V shed 2 bases, J shed 8 bases, and the junction held 6 bases outside the gene matches. This CDR3 spans 15 amino acids. The germline gives CDR1 MNHNY, CDR2 SVGAGI (reference sequence). For the CDR3, the DNA is TGTGCCAGCAGTTACATCAGCGGGGGGGCGGATGAGCAGTTCTTC. Amino acids: CASSYISGGADEQFF.

The sample holds one count of this clone. The V gene is TRBV3-1 (or the pseudogene TRBV3-2), the J gene TRBJ1-2, with D hard to call. The CDR3 contains 14 residues. V lost 1 base and J lost 2, with 8 bases in between. Germline CDR1 is LGHDT and CDR2 is YNNKEL (reference sequence). CDR3 in amino acids: CASSQVTANYGYTF. CDR3 nucleotide sequence: TGTGCCAGCAGCCAAGTCACAGCCAACTATGGCTACACCTTC.

This clone was recorded only once. This chain connects TRBV7-2 to TRBJ2-7, with D maybe TRBD2 (5 bases). The CDR3 spans 13 residues. Germline V gene lookup returns CDR1 SGHTA and CDR2 FQGNSA. Trimming took off 1 base at V and 3 bases at J, with 7 bases between the two ends. The CDR3: CASSLGGLYEQYF. The CDR3 DNA reads as TGTGCCAGCAGCTTAGGCGGGCTCTACGAGCAGTACTTC.

The V gene is TRBV27, the J gene TRBJ2-3; D may be TRBD2 (6 bases). Trimming cost V 6 bases and J 3 bases, with 13 bases left between them. From germline, CDR1 is MNHEY and CDR2 SMNVEV (reference sequence). This CDR3 has 14 residues. CDR3 bases: TGTGCCAGCAGCTCCCGGAGGGTTACAGATACGCAGTATTTT. The encoded protein is CASSSRRVTDTQYF.

This clone occurred once. The chain combines TRBV5-1 with TRBJ1-1; D gene unclear. Germline V lookup: CDR1 SGHRS, CDR2 YFSETQ. The length of the CDR3 is 14 residues. V was trimmed by 0 bases and J by 1 base, leaving 7 bases between them. Written as DNA, the CDR3 is TGCGCCAGCAGCTTGGGACATTCGAACACTGAAGCTTTCTTT. It is translated as CASSLGHSNTEAFF.

The V call is TRBV6-5, the J call TRBJ1-4, with D possibly TRBD1 on 5 matching bases. V lost 7 bases and J 5 bases, leaving 14 bases between the germline ends. This CDR3 spans 14 amino acids. Germline CDR1 is MNHEY and CDR2 is SVGAGI. The DNA of the CDR3 is TGTGCCAGCACCCCAGGGAATGAGAATGAAAAACTGTTTTTT. Translating gives CASTPGNENEKLFF.

The rearrangement links TRBV5-1 to TRBJ2-5, with a possible D match to TRBD2 (5 bases). Between the trimmed V and J ends, which lost 0 bases and 3 bases, there was a span of 9 bases. The CDR3 runs to 14 residues. Looked up from germline, CDR1 is SGHRS and CDR2 is YFSETQ. The CDR3 sequence is CASSLGAGEETQYF. CDR3 DNA sequence: TGCGCCAGCAGCTTGGGCGCGGGTGAAGAGACCCAGTACTTC.